The clone carrying this T cell receptor (beta chain) has a handful of counts. As yet, its antigen is unknown. The source of the sample is a study of T cell responses to AZD1222 COVID-19 vaccine. Study conclusions and caveats: Repertoires were obtained only post-peak T cell response. Two AZD1222 administrations were followed by greater Spike-specific TCR breadth and depth.

The germline gives CDR1 MNHEY, CDR2 SMNVEV (reference sequence). The length of the CDR3 is 15 residues. V lost 6 bases to trimming and J lost 0 bases, with 12 bases between them. Produced via immunoSEQ multiplex PCR; TCRdb's table is partial and in-frame only. The sample shows about 100,000 clones, approximately 86% of them seen only once. The clonotype comes from an adult in good health. The sample here was peripheral blood, taken on day 0 of AZD1222 vaccination. The rearrangement uses TRBV27 and TRBJ1-5; D unclear. The CDR3 nucleotides read TGTGCCAGCAGGTTAGGAGCGCTTAGCAATCAGCCCCAGCATTTT. Translated: CASRLGALSNQPQHF.